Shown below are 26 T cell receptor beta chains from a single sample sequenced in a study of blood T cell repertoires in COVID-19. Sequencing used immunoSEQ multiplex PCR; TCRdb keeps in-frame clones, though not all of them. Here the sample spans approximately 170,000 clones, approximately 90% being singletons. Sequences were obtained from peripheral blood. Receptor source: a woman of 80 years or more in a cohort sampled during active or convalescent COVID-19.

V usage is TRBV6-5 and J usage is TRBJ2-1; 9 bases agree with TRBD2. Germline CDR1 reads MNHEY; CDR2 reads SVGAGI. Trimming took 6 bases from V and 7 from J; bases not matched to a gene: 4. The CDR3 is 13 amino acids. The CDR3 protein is CASRRGGVNEQFF. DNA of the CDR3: TGTGCCAGCAGGCGGGGGGGCGTTAATGAGCAGTTCTTC.

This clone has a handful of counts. This CDR3 reads CASSAQGYEQFF. The CDR3 DNA reads as TGTGCCAGCAGCGCCCAGGGGTATGAGCAGTTCTTC. The chain joins TRBV2 to TRBJ2-1, with D possibly matching TRBD1 (6 bases). The CDR3 runs 12 residues. The germline CDR1 and CDR2 sequences are SNHLY and FYNNEI. With 6 bases removed from V and 8 bases from J, the gap between germline ends came to 11 bases.

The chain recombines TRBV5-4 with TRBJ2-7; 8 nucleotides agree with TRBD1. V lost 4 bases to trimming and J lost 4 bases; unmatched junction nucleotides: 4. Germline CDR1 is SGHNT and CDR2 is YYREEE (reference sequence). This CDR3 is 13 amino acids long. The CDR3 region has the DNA TGTGCCAGCAGCAGGGACAGGAGATACGAGCAGTACTTC. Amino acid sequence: CASSRDRRYEQYF.

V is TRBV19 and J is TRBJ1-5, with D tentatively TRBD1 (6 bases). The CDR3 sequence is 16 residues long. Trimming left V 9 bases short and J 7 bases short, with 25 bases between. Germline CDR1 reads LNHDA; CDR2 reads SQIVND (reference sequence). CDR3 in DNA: TGTGCCAGCTCTGTGGGGGCCAGGGGATTCTGGCAGCCCCAGCATTTT. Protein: CASSVGARGFWQPQHF. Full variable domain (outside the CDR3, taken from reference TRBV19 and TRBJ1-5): DGGITQSPKYLFRKEGQNVTLSCEQNLNHDAMYWYRQDPGQGLRLIYYSQIVNDFQKGDIAEGYSVSREKKESFPLTVTSAQKNPTAFYLCASSVGARGFWQPQHFGDGTRLSIL.

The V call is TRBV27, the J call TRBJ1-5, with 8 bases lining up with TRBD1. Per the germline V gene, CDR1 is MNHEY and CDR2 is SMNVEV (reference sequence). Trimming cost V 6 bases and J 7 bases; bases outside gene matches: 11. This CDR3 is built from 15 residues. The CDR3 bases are TGTGCCAGCAGAACCGGACAGGGAAGGAGGCAGCCCCAGCATTTT. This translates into CASRTGQGRRQPQHF.

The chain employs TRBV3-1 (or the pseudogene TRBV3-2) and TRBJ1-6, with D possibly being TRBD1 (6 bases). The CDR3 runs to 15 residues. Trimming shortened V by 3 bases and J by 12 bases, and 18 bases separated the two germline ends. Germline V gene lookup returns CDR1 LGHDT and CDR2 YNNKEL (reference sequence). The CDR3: CASSHVGGDWVPLHF. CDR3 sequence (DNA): TGTGCCAGCAGCCACGTAGGGGGGGATTGGGTACCCCTCCACTTT.

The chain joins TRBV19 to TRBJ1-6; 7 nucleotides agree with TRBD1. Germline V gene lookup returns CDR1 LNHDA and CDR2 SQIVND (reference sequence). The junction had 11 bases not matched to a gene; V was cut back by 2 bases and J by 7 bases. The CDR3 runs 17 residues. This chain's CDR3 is CASSIWGPDRPNSPLHF. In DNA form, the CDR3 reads TGTGCCAGTAGTATATGGGGACCGGACAGGCCAAATTCACCCCTCCACTTT.

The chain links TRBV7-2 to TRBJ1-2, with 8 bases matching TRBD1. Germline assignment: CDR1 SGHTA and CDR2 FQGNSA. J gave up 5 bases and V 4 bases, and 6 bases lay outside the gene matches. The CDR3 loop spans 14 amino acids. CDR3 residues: CASSSTGAWYGYTF. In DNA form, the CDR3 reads TGTGCCAGCAGCTCGACAGGGGCCTGGTATGGCTACACCTTC. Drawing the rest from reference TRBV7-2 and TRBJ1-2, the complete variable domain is GAGVSQSPSNKVTEKGKDVELRCDPISGHTALYWYRQSLGQGLEFLIYFQGNSAPDKSGLPSDRFSAERTGGSVSTLTIQRTQQEDSAVYLCASSSTGAWYGYTFGSGTRLTVV.

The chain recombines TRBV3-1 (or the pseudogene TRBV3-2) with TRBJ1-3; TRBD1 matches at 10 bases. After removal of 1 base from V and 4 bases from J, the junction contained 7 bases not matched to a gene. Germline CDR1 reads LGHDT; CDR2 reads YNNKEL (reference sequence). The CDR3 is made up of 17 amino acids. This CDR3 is CASSQAGTGVKGNTIYF. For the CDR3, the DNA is TGTGCCAGCAGCCAAGCAGGGACAGGGGTGAAAGGAAACACCATATATTTT.

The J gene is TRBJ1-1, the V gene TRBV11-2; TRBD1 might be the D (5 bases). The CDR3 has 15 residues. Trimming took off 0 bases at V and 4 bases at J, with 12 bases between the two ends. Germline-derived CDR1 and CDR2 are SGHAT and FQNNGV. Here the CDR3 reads CASSLEGGSSTEAFF. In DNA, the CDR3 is TGTGCCAGCAGCTTAGAGGGGGGTAGTAGCACTGAAGCTTTCTTT.

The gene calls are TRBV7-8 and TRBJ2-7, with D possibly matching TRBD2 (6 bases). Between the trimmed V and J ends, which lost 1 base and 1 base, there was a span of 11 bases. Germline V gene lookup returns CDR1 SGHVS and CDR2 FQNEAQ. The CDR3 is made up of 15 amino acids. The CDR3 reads CASSLERGRSYEQYF. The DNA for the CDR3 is TGTGCCAGCAGCTTAGAACGGGGGAGGTCCTACGAGCAGTACTTC.

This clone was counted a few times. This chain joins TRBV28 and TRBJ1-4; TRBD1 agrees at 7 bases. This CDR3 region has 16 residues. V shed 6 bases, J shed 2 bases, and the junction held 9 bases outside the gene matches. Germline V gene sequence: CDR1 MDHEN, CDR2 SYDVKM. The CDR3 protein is CASRRRQGRTNEKLFF. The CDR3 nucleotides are TGTGCCAGCAGACGCCGACAGGGTAGGACTAATGAAAAACTGTTTTTT.

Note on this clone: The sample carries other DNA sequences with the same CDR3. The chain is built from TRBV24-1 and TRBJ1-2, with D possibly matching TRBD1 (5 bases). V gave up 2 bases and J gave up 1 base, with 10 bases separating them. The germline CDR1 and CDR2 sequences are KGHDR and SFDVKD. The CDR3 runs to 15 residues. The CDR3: CATSDSQGSNYGYTF. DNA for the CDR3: TGTGCCACCAGTGATTCCCAGGGTAGTAACTATGGCTACACCTTC.

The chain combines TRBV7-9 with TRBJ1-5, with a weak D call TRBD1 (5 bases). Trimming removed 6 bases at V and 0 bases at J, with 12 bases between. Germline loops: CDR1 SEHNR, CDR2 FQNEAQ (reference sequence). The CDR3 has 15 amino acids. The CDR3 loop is CASSSGGNSNQPQHF. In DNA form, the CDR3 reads TGTGCCAGCAGTTCGGGGGGGAATAGCAATCAGCCCCAGCATTTT.

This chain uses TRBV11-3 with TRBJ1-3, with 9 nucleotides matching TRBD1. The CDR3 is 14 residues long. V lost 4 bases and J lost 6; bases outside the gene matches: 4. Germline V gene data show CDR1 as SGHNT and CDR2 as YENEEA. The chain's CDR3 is CASSWGQGINTIYF. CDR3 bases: TGTGCCAGCAGCTGGGGACAGGGAATAAACACCATATATTTT. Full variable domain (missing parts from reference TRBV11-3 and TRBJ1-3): EAGVVQSPRYKIIEKKQPVAFWCNPISGHNTLYWYLQNLGQGPELLIRYENEEAVDDSQLPKDRFSAERLKGVDSTLKIQPAELGDSAVYLCASSWGQGINTIYFGEGSWLTVV.

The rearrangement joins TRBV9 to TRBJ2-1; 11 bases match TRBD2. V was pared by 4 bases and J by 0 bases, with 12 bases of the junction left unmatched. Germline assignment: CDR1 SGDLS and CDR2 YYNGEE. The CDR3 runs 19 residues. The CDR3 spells CASSPRTSGHPSSYNEQFF. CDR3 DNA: TGTGCCAGCAGCCCACGGACTAGCGGGCACCCGAGCTCCTACAATGAGCAGTTCTTC.

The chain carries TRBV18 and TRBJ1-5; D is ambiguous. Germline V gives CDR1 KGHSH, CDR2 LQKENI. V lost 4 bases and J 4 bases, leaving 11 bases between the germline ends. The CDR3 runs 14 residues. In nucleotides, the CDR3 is TGTGCCAGCTCACGGGAGAAAGGGAATCAGCCCCAGCATTTT. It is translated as CASSREKGNQPQHF.

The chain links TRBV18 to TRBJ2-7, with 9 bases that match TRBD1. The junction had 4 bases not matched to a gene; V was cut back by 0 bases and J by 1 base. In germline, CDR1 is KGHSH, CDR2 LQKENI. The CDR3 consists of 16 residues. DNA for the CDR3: TGTGCCAGCTCACCACCGGGGACAGGGTTTTCCTACGAGCAGTACTTC. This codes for CASSPPGTGFSYEQYF.

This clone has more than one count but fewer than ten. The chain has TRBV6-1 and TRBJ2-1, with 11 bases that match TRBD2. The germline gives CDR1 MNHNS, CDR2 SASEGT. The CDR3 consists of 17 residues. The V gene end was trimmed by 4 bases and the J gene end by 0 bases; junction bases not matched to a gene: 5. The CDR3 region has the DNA TGTGCCAGCAGTGGACTAGCGGGGCAACTCTCCTACAATGAGCAGTTCTTC. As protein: CASSGLAGQLSYNEQFF.

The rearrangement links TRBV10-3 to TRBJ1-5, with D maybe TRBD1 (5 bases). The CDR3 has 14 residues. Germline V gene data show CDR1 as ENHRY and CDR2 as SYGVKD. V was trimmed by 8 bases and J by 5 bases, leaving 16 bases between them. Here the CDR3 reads CAISPEGGDQPQHF. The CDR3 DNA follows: TGTGCCATCTCCCCGGAGGGAGGGGATCAGCCCCAGCATTTT.

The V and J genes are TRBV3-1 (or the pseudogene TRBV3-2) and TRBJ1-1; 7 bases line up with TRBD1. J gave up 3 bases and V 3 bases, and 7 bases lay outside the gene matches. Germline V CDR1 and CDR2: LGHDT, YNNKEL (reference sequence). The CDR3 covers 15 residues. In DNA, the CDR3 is TGTGCCAGCAGCCAGACAGGGCGACGGGACACTGAAGCTTTCTTT. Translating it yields CASSQTGRRDTEAFF.

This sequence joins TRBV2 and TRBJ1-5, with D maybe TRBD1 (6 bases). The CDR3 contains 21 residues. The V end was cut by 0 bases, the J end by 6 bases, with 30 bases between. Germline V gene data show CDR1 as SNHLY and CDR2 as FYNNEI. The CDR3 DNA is TGTGCCAGCAGTGAAGCGCTTTACGTCTCAGGGGAATTGTCACAAGCTCAGCCCCAGCATTTT. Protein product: CASSEALYVSGELSQAQPQHF.

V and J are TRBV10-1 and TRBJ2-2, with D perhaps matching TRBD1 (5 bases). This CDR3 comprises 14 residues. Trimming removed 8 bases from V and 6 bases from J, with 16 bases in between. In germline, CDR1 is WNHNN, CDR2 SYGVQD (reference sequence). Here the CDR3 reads CASQDTVASGELFF. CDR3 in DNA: TGCGCCAGCCAGGACACGGTCGCCTCCGGGGAGCTGTTTTTT.

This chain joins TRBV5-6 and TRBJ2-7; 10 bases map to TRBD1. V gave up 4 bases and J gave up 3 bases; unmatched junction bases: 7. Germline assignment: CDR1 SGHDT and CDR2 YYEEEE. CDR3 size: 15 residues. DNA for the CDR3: TGTGCCAGCAGCGGGGACAGGGGAGTAGGCTACGAGCAGTACTTC. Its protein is CASSGDRGVGYEQYF.

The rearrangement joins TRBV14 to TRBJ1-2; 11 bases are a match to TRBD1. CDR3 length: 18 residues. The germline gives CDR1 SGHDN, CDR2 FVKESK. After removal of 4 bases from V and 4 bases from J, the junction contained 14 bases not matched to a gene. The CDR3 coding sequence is TGTGCCAGCAGCCGCTTACCGGGACAGGGGGACGGGGCCTATGGCTACACCTTC. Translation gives CASSRLPGQGDGAYGYTF.

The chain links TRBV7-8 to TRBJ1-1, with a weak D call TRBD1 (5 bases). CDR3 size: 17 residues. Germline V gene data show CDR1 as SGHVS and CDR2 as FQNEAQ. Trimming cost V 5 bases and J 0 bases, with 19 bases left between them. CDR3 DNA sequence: TGTGCCAGCAGCCTCTCTCGGACACTCTTGTTGAACACTGAAGCTTTCTTT. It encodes CASSLSRTLLLNTEAFF.